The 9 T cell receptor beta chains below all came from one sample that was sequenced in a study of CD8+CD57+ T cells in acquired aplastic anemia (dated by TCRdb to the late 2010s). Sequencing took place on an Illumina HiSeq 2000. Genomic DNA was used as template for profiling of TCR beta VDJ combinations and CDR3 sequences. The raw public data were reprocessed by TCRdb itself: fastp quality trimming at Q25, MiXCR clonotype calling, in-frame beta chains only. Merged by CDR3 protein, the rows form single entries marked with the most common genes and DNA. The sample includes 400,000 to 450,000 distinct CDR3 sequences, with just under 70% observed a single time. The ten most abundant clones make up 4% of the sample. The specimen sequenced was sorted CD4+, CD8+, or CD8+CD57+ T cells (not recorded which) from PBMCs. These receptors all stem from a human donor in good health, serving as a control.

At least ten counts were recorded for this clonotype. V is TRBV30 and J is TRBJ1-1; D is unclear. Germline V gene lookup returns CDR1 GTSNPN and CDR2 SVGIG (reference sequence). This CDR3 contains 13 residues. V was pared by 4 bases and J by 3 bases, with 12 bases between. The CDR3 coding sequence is TGTGCCTGGATCCAGGTCGGATACACTGAAGCTTTCTTT. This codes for CAWIQVGYTEAFF. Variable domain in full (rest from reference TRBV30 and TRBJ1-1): SQTIHQWPATLVQPVGSPLSLECTVEGTSNPNLYWYRQAAGRGLQLLFYSVGIGQISSEVPQNLSASRPQDRQFILSSKKLLLSDSGFYLCAWIQVGYTEAFFGQGTRLTVV.

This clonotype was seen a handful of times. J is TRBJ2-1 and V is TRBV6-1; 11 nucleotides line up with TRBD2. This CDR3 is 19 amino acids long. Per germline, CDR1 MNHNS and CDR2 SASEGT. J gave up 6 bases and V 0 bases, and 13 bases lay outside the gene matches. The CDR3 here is CASSEAERVAGGPGNEQFF. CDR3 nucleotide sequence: TGTGCCAGCAGTGAAGCCGAGAGGGTAGCGGGGGGGCCAGGCAATGAGCAGTTCTTC.

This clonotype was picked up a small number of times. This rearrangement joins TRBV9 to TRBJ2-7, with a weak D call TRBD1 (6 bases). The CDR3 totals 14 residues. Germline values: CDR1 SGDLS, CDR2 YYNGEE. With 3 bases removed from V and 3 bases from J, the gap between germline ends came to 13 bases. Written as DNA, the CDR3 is TGTGCCAGCAGCGCCAGGCAGGGGAGCTACGAGCAGTACTTC. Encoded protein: CASSARQGSYEQYF.

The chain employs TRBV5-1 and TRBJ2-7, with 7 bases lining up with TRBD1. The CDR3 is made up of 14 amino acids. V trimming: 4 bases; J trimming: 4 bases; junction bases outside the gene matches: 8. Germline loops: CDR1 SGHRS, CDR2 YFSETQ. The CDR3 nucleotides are TGCGCCAGCAGCGTAGGGACAGCGATATACGAGCAGTACTTC. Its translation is CASSVGTAIYEQYF.

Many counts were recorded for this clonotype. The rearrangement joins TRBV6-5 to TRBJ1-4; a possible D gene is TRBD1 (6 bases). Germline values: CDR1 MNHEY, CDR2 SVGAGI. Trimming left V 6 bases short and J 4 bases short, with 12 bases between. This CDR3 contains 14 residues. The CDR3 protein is CASRQQGLNEKLFF. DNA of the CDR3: TGTGCCAGCAGACAACAGGGCCTTAATGAAAAACTGTTTTTT.

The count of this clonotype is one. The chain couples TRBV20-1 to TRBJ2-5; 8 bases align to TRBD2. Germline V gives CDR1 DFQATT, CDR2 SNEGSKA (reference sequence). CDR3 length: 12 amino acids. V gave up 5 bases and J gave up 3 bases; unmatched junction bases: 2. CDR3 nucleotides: TGCAGTGCTGGGACTAGTAAAGAGACCCAGTACTTC. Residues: CSAGTSKETQYF.

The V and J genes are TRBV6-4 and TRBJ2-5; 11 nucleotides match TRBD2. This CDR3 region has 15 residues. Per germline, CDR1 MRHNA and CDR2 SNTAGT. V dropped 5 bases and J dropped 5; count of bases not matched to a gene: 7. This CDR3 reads CASSPSGGSVETQYF. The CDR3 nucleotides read TGTGCCAGCAGTCCTAGCGGGGGGTCGGTGGAGACCCAGTACTTC.

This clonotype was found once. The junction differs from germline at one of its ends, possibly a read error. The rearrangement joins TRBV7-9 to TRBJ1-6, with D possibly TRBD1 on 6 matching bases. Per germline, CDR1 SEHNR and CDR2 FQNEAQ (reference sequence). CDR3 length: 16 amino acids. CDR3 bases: TGCGCCAGCAGCTTGGGGGCGTCAGACAACTACGAACAGCTCCACTTT. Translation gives CASSLGASDNYEQLHF.

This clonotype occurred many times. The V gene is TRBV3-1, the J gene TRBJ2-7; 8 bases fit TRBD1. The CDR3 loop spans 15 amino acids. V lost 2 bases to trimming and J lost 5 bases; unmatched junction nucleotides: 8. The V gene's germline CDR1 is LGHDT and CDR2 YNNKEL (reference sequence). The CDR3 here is CASSQLLGQGDEQYF. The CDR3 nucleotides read TGTGCCAGCAGCCAACTCCTAGGACAGGGCGACGAGCAGTACTTC.